The 15 T cell receptor beta chains reported below all come from one sample, sequenced in a study of OX40 agonist ivuxolimab in advanced cancers. The assay was immunoSEQ multiplex PCR, and TCRdb's table has in-frame clones only and misses some. The sample has 45,000 to 55,000 clones, around 80% seen once. The sample consisted of CD4+ or CD8+ T cells sorted from blood, taken in a trial of the OX40 agonist ivuxolimab. These receptor sequences come from an adult with an advanced solid tumor such as melanoma, head and neck, liver or kidney cancer.

This clone was found once. The V and J genes are TRBV5-1 and TRBJ2-3, with no clear D. V dropped 0 bases and J dropped 0 bases, with 8 bases sitting between them. Germline V lookup: CDR1 SGHRS, CDR2 YFSETQ. This CDR3 comprises 15 residues. The CDR3: CASSLVSLSTDTQYF. CDR3 DNA sequence: TGCGCCAGCAGCTTGGTGAGTCTCAGCACAGATACGCAGTATTTT.

This clone has only one observation. The chain combines TRBV6-1 with TRBJ2-3; 11 bases align to TRBD2. The ends lost 7 bases at V and 3 bases at J; junction bases unmatched: 6. The CDR3 length is 15 residues. Germline V gene sequence: CDR1 MNHNS, CDR2 SASEGT. CDR3 coding DNA: TGTGCCAGCACCGCACTAGCGGGGGCAACAGATACGCAGTATTTT. It is translated as CASTALAGATDTQYF.

This chain joins TRBV4-2 and TRBJ1-2; 8 bases line up with TRBD1. Germline trimming cut 1 base from V and 7 bases from J; bases unmatched to any gene: 5. This CDR3 contains 14 residues. The germline CDR1 and CDR2 sequences are LGHNA and YNFKEQ. Written as DNA, the CDR3 is TGTGCCAGCAGCCAAGTAGGACAGGGCGGTGGCTACACCTTC. It specifies CASSQVGQGGGYTF.

V is TRBV12-5 and J is TRBJ2-3; 10 nucleotides agree with TRBD2. J lost 2 bases, V lost 1 base, and 9 bases had no gene match. The CDR3 sequence is 18 residues long. Germline CDR1 LGHNT, CDR2 FRNRAP. The CDR3 protein is CASGLGRSSGGSTDTQYF. DNA of the CDR3: TGTGCTAGTGGTTTGGGAAGGTCTAGCGGGGGATCCACAGATACGCAGTATTTT.

The J gene is TRBJ2-2, the V gene TRBV2; D is possibly TRBD1 (6 bases). The V end lost 4 bases, the J end lost 3 bases, and 15 bases lay between the germline ends. CDR3 length: 16 amino acids. The germline V gene has CDR1 SNHLY and CDR2 FYNNEI. CDR3 nucleotide sequence: TGTGCCAGCAGTGGGGGGCCATCCCGGGACACCGGGGAGCTGTTTTTT. It is translated as CASSGGPSRDTGELFF.

In this sample, this clone turned up once. This sequence joins TRBV6-4 and TRBJ2-1, with 8 bases aligning to TRBD1. J lost 8 bases, V lost 4 bases, and 10 bases had no gene match. Germline CDR1 reads MRHNA; CDR2 reads SNTAGT. The CDR3 totals 15 residues. The CDR3 loop is CASSARTGILDEQFF. The CDR3 DNA follows: TGTGCCAGCAGTGCTCGGACAGGGATTTTGGATGAGCAGTTCTTC.

A word on this clone: A read error may account for a junction end that differs from germline. This chain joins TRBV7-7 and TRBJ2-1, with D hard to call. This CDR3 has 13 residues. Germline V CDR1 and CDR2: SSHAT, FNYEAQ (reference sequence). CDR3 protein: CASSLSGGNEQFF. The CDR3 nucleotides read TGTGCTAGCAGCTTGAGTGGTGGGAATGAGCAGTTCTTC. The whole variable domain, filled in from reference TRBV7-7 and TRBJ2-1, reads GAGVSQSPRYKVTKRGQDVTLRCDPISSHATLYWYQQALGQGPEFLTYFNYEAQPDKSGLPSDRFSAERPEGSISTLTIQRTEQRDSAMYRCASSLSGGNEQFFGPGTRLTVL.

V gene TRBV5-4 combines with J gene TRBJ2-2, with 7 bases lining up with TRBD2. The V gene end was trimmed by 4 bases and the J gene end by 5 bases; junction bases not matched to a gene: 11. Germline V gives CDR1 SGHNT, CDR2 YYREEE (reference sequence). The CDR3 has 16 amino acids. Here the CDR3 DNA reads TGTGCCAGCAGCCTGAGGCTAGCGGCAATGACCGGGGAGCTGTTTTTT. Translated, it gives CASSLRLAAMTGELFF.

The DNA of the CDR3 is TGCGCCAGCAGCCAAGTGGGGACAGGGGGGGTAAACACCGGGGAGCTGTTTTTT. This sequence encodes CASSQVGTGGVNTGELFF. This chain joins TRBV4-1 and TRBJ2-2; 11 bases line up with TRBD1. After removal of 1 base from V and 2 bases from J, the junction contained 6 bases not matched to a gene. CDR3 size: 18 residues. Germline V gene sequence: CDR1 MGHRA, CDR2 YSYEKL.

The chain combines TRBV7-9 with TRBJ2-5; 7 bases match TRBD1. From germline, CDR1 is SEHNR and CDR2 FQNEAQ (reference sequence). J was trimmed by 1 base and V by 1 base; bases with no gene match: 9. The CDR3 has 17 residues. Here the CDR3 reads CASSLGSGAGGQETQYF. The CDR3 DNA follows: TGTGCCAGCAGCTTAGGCTCTGGGGCAGGGGGCCAAGAGACCCAGTACTTC. Complete variable domain (other parts from reference TRBV7-9 and TRBJ2-5): DTGVSQNPRHKITKRGQNVTFRCDPISEHNRLYWYRQTLGQGPEFLTYFQNEAQLEKSRLLSDRFSAERPKGSFSTLEIQRTEQGDSAMYLCASSLGSGAGGQETQYFGPGTRLLVL.

This chain joins TRBV4-1 and TRBJ1-6; D is unresolved. V shed 1 base and J shed 10 bases, with 8 bases lying between them. This CDR3 has 13 residues. Germline V gene sequence: CDR1 MGHRA, CDR2 YSYEKL. The CDR3 DNA is TGCGCCAGCAGCCAAGGAAGGGCCTCACCCCTCCACTTT. Translating it yields CASSQGRASPLHF.

The chain couples TRBV7-2 to TRBJ2-3, with a weak D call TRBD2 (5 bases). Germline V lookup: CDR1 SGHTA, CDR2 FQGNSA. V was clipped by 5 bases and J by 5 bases, with 14 bases between them. CDR3 length equals 14 residues. The CDR3 DNA sequence: TGTGCCAGCAGCGACGGGCTAGCTGGAGATACGCAGTATTTT. Its translation is CASSDGLAGDTQYF.

CDR3 bases: TGTGCCAGCAGTTTCCGTGGTCCCTCACTAGCGAACCAGGAGTACTTC. Its translation: CASSFRGPSLANQEYF. This chain connects TRBV27 to TRBJ2-5, with 7 nucleotides matching TRBD2. V was pared by 3 bases and J by 12 bases, with 19 bases of the junction left unmatched. The CDR3 covers 16 residues. CDR1 is MNHEY, CDR2 SMNVEV, per germline (reference sequence).

The V call is TRBV6-5, the J call TRBJ1-1; 7 positions match TRBD1. The CDR3 sequence is 16 residues long. The V gene end was trimmed by 0 bases and the J gene end by 6 bases; junction bases not matched to a gene: 10. Germline V CDR1 and CDR2: MNHEY, SVGAGI. CDR3 protein: CASSYSLTGYPAEAFF. The CDR3 DNA follows: TGTGCCAGCAGTTACTCGTTGACAGGGTACCCGGCTGAAGCTTTCTTT.

The gene calls are TRBV7-2 and TRBJ2-3, with no clear D. Germline V gene data show CDR1 as SGHTA and CDR2 as FQGNSA. With 6 bases removed from V and 6 bases from J, the gap between germline ends came to 7 bases. This CDR3 is 11 amino acids long. For the CDR3, the DNA is TGTGCCAGCAGTTCCCTCGATACGCAGTATTTT. It translates to CASSSLDTQYF.